The source of this T cell receptor (beta chain) is a study of control samples from healthy donors and cancer patients. Libraries were prepared by immunoSEQ multiplex PCR; TCRdb keeps only in-frame clonotypes and omits some of them. The sample includes 50,000 to 75,000 clones, approximately 85% of them seen just once. This CDR3 spans 13 amino acids. Trimming removed 5 bases from V and 4 bases from J, with 11 bases in between. Per germline, CDR1 MNHNY and CDR2 SVGAGI (reference sequence). The sample was blood. The clonotype originates from a man between 35 and 55 years old in good health. The chain combines TRBV6-6 with TRBJ1-2; D remains ambiguous. The CDR3 here is CASSAPGTYGYTF. The CDR3 region has the DNA TGTGCCAGCAGTGCACCTGGAACCTATGGCTACACCTTC.